The 29 T cell receptor beta chains below all came from one sample that was sequenced in a study of blood T cell repertoires in COVID-19 (dated by TCRdb to 2020 to 2022). The protocol used for the library was the immunoSEQ multiplex PCR assay. What TCRdb holds here is the immuneACCESS table cut down to in-frame rearrangements. Part of the clones is not present; checked against another copy, under half of the missing clones reflect an unresolved V gene, and the others are unexplained. The sample table records a few hundred thousand clones; under 85% of these occur just once. The ten most abundant clones make up 1.9% of the sample. Sequenced: peripheral blood. These receptor sequences come from a man aged 30-40 years who had recovered from COVID-19.

This sequence joins TRBV7-8 and TRBJ1-6; perhaps TRBD1 as D (5 bases). The V gene lost 3 bases and the J gene lost 10 bases, with 19 bases spanning the gap. The germline V gene has CDR1 SGHVS and CDR2 FQNEAQ. This CDR3 has 16 amino acids. CDR3 DNA: TGTGCCAGCAGCTTCTCGGGCGGCTCCGGGGGATCACCCCTCCACTTT. Translating it yields CASSFSGGSGGSPLHF. The full variable domain, in which reference TRBV7-8 and TRBJ1-6 provide the parts outside the CDR3, is GAGVSQSPRYKVAKRGQDVALRCDPISGHVSLFWYQQALGQGPEFLTYFQNEAQLDKSGLPSDRFFAERPEGSVSTLKIQRTQQEDSAVYLCASSFSGGSGGSPLHFGNGTRLTVT.

The gene calls are TRBV27 and TRBJ1-1, with 8 bases identical to TRBD1. Germline V gene data show CDR1 as MNHEY and CDR2 as SMNVEV (reference sequence). Trimming took 3 bases from V and 5 from J; bases not matched to a gene: 11. The CDR3 covers 16 residues. This chain's CDR3 is CASSFAYRQGITEAFF. The CDR3 DNA reads as TGTGCCAGCAGTTTTGCCTACCGACAGGGGATTACTGAAGCTTTCTTT.

This chain joins TRBV6-1 and TRBJ2-7; the match to TRBD2 covers 7 bases. The CDR3 has 13 residues. V was clipped by 1 base and J by 7 bases; unmatched bases: 4. Germline V gives CDR1 MNHNS, CDR2 SASEGT. CDR3 DNA sequence: TGTGCCAGCAGTGAAGTTCAGGGAGGGGAGCAGTACGTC. The encoded protein is CASSEVQGGEQYV.

The rearrangement uses TRBV4-2 and TRBJ2-3; D perhaps matches TRBD2 (5 bases). V lost 0 bases and J lost 1, with 11 bases in between. Germline loops: CDR1 LGHNA, CDR2 YNFKEQ. The CDR3 sequence is 16 residues long. CDR3 region: CASSQDVYSGTDTQYF. In DNA, the CDR3 is TGTGCCAGCAGCCAAGACGTATATAGCGGCACAGATACGCAGTATTTT.

This chain uses TRBV2 with TRBJ1-2, with 8 bases identical to TRBD1. The CDR3 runs 12 residues. Germline values: CDR1 SNHLY, CDR2 FYNNEI. Trimming at V came to 10 bases and at J to 4 bases, leaving 5 bases not matched to a gene. This chain's CDR3 is CAITGGGYGYTF. CDR3 coding DNA: TGTGCCATTACAGGGGGTGGCTATGGCTACACCTTC. Full variable domain (missing parts from reference TRBV2 and TRBJ1-2): EPEVTQTPSHQVTQMGQEVILRCVPISNHLYFYWYRQILGQKVEFLVSFYNNEISEKSEIFDDQFSVERPDGSNFTLKIRSTKLEDSAMYFCAITGGGYGYTFGSGTRLTVV.

This chain links TRBV28 with TRBJ2-3; TRBD2 aligns across 8 bases. J gave up 2 bases and V 5 bases, and 12 bases lay outside the gene matches. CDR3 length equals 17 residues. From germline, CDR1 is MDHEN and CDR2 SYDVKM. The CDR3 DNA sequence: TGTGCCAGCAGTGCGCCCGGGGGGGGAGCGATCACAGATACGCAGTATTTT. Translating it yields CASSAPGGGAITDTQYF.

This CDR3 is CAISVASGTEAFF. The CDR3 bases are TGTGCCATCAGTGTAGCTTCCGGCACTGAAGCTTTCTTT. This rearrangement joins TRBV10-3 to TRBJ1-1; no reliable D call. CDR1 ENHRY and CDR2 SYGVKD come from the germline V gene. The CDR3 has 13 amino acids. The V and J ends lost 4 bases and 4 bases respectively, with 10 bases between them.

This sequence joins TRBV28 and TRBJ2-1, with D possibly being TRBD2 (6 bases). There are 15 residues in the CDR3. V lost 5 bases and J lost 7, with 18 bases in between. Germline V gene sequence: CDR1 MDHEN, CDR2 SYDVKM. The CDR3 here is CASSPRRGRGNEQFF. CDR3 coding DNA: TGTGCCAGCAGTCCTCGGCGGGGCCGGGGGAATGAGCAGTTCTTC.

The V gene is TRBV29-1, the J gene TRBJ2-1; 12 positions match TRBD2. This CDR3 spans 14 amino acids. In germline, CDR1 is SQVTM, CDR2 ANQGSEA. The ends lost 1 base at V and 12 bases at J; junction bases unmatched: 7. The chain's CDR3 is CSVEGLAGVYGQFF. In DNA form, the CDR3 reads TGCAGCGTTGAAGGACTAGCGGGGGTGTATGGGCAGTTCTTC.

This chain connects TRBV4-1 to TRBJ1-2; no reliable D call. This CDR3 is built from 12 residues. Germline-derived CDR1 and CDR2 are MGHRA and YSYEKL. V lost 1 base and J lost 7, with 7 bases in between. The CDR3 region is CASSQGGFGYTF. For the CDR3, the DNA is TGCGCCAGCAGCCAAGGAGGATTTGGCTACACCTTC.

This chain's CDR3 is CAISVAGGEKLFF. The CDR3 region has the DNA TGTGCCATCAGTGTAGCGGGCGGGGAAAAACTGTTTTTT. The rearrangement joins TRBV10-3 to TRBJ1-4, with D unclear. The length of the CDR3 is 13 residues. V was pared by 4 bases and J by 8 bases, with 11 bases between. Per the germline V gene, CDR1 is ENHRY and CDR2 is SYGVKD.

Notes on this clone: At one end the junction does not follow the germline gene, possibly because of a read error. The chain combines TRBV7-9 with TRBJ2-5, with TRBD1 as a possible D gene (5 bases). This CDR3 comprises 12 residues. From germline, CDR1 is SEHNR and CDR2 FQNEAQ (reference sequence). CDR3 amino acids: CASSPPWGQLNF. The CDR3 coding sequence is TGTGCCAGCAGCCCCCCCTGGGGCCAGTTAAACTTC.

V gene TRBV27 combines with J gene TRBJ2-4, with 10 bases lining up with TRBD1. Per the germline V gene, CDR1 is MNHEY and CDR2 is SMNVEV (reference sequence). J gave up 7 bases and V 2 bases, and 2 bases lay outside the gene matches. The CDR3 length is 14 residues. The CDR3 loop reads CASSLGQGDNIQYF. In nucleotides, the CDR3 is TGTGCCAGCAGTTTAGGACAGGGGGACAACATTCAGTACTTC.

The CDR3 region is CASSPIQDSEQYV. As DNA, the CDR3 is TGTGCCAGCTCACCAATACAGGATTCCGAGCAGTACGTC. V usage is TRBV18 and J usage is TRBJ2-7, with D possibly matching TRBD1 (5 bases). CDR1 and CDR2 (germline): KGHSH, LQKENI. Trimming took 2 bases from V and 6 from J, leaving 11 bases between them. CDR3 length: 13 amino acids.

The chain links TRBV6-5 to TRBJ1-1; D is perhaps TRBD1 (5 bases). V lost 6 bases and J 0 bases, leaving 14 bases between the germline ends. The CDR3 totals 15 residues. Looked up from germline, CDR1 is MNHEY and CDR2 is SVGAGI. The CDR3 loop reads CASRRLTEMNTEAFF. The DNA for the CDR3 is TGTGCCAGCAGACGACTGACAGAGATGAACACTGAAGCTTTCTTT.

The J gene is TRBJ2-2, the V gene TRBV11-1, with TRBD1 matching 7 bases. V trimming: 0 bases; J trimming: 4 bases; junction bases outside the gene matches: 5. The germline V gene encodes CDR1 SGHAT and CDR2 FQDESV (reference sequence). This CDR3 contains 16 residues. The CDR3 sequence: CASSLAAAGGTGELFF. The CDR3 DNA sequence: TGTGCCAGCAGCTTAGCGGCGGCAGGGGGCACCGGGGAGCTGTTTTTT.

The chain employs TRBV25-1 and TRBJ1-4, with 9 bases identical to TRBD1. The CDR3 is 15 amino acids. J was trimmed by 8 bases and V by 5 bases; bases with no gene match: 9. Germline CDR1 is MGHDK and CDR2 is SYGVNS. CDR3 in DNA: TGTGCCAGCAGTAATTCCGGGACAGGGCTGGAAAAACTGTTTTTT. Its translation: CASSNSGTGLEKLFF.

This chain joins TRBV12-5 and TRBJ1-1; 7 nucleotides line up with TRBD1. This CDR3 region has 14 residues. Germline lookup yields CDR1 LGHNT and CDR2 FRNRAP. J gave up 5 bases and V 4 bases, and 7 bases lay outside the gene matches. The CDR3 sequence is CASGSTDRVTEAFF. The DNA for the CDR3 is TGTGCTAGTGGTTCAACCGACAGGGTGACTGAAGCTTTCTTT.

This clone was found once. The rearrangement joins TRBV11-2 to TRBJ2-1, with 8 bases matching TRBD2. The CDR3 totals 15 residues. The germline gives CDR1 SGHAT, CDR2 FQNNGV. V gave up 7 bases and J gave up 8 bases; unmatched junction bases: 13. The CDR3 sequence is CASTPVGGAVHEQFF. Written as DNA, the CDR3 is TGTGCCAGCACCCCCGTCGGGGGGGCCGTTCATGAGCAGTTCTTC.

This clone came up a few times. This chain connects TRBV18 to TRBJ2-1, with 13 bases lining up with TRBD2. The CDR3 has 15 residues. The trim removed 2 bases at V and 5 bases at J, leaving 0 bases unmatched. Germline V CDR1 and CDR2: KGHSH, LQKENI. The CDR3 spells CASSPGTSGNNEQFF. Written as DNA, the CDR3 is TGTGCCAGCTCACCAGGGACTAGCGGGAACAATGAGCAGTTCTTC.

The J gene is TRBJ2-5, the V gene TRBV3-1 (or the pseudogene TRBV3-2); TRBD2 matches at 7 bases. The V segment lost 4 bases and the J segment 1 base; nucleotides outside the gene matches: 9. The CDR3 loop spans 16 amino acids. CDR1 and CDR2 from the germline V gene are LGHDT and YNNKEL (reference sequence). The CDR3 DNA reads TGTGCCAGCAGCCTTGCGTTCGGCGGGGGCCAAGAGACCCAGTACTTC. Protein product: CASSLAFGGGQETQYF.

This chain links TRBV6-1 with TRBJ1-2; possibly TRBD1 for D (6 bases). With 2 bases removed from V and 7 bases from J, the gap between germline ends came to 14 bases. The CDR3 is made up of 14 amino acids. Germline lookup yields CDR1 MNHNS and CDR2 SASEGT. The CDR3 protein is CASSEHGFRGGYTF. CDR3 sequence (DNA): TGTGCCAGCAGTGAACACGGTTTCAGGGGTGGCTACACCTTC.

The chain employs TRBV9 and TRBJ2-7, with a possible D match to TRBD1 (5 bases). Trimming removed 2 bases at V and 2 bases at J, with 11 bases between. This CDR3 region has 14 residues. Germline V gene lookup returns CDR1 SGDLS and CDR2 YYNGEE. In DNA, the CDR3 is TGTGCCAGCAGCGTCACAGGAAAACCCTACGAGCAGTACTTC. Encoded protein: CASSVTGKPYEQYF.

This chain links TRBV6-1 with TRBJ2-5; D might be TRBD1 (6 bases). V dropped 1 base and J dropped 5 bases, with 11 bases sitting between them. The CDR3 runs 14 residues. CDR1 and CDR2 (germline): MNHNS, SASEGT. Here the CDR3 reads CASSEGWGPETQYF. CDR3 DNA sequence: TGTGCCAGCAGTGAAGGATGGGGGCCCGAGACCCAGTACTTC.

The chain carries TRBV18 and TRBJ2-3; D is perhaps TRBD1 (5 bases). Germline CDR1 KGHSH, CDR2 LQKENI. V dropped 6 bases and J dropped 0 bases, with 16 bases sitting between them. The CDR3 runs 16 residues. The CDR3 protein is CASSHGAAGSTDTQYF. CDR3 nucleotide sequence: TGTGCCAGCTCCCACGGCGCGGCAGGGAGCACAGATACGCAGTATTTT. The whole variable domain, filled in from reference TRBV18 and TRBJ2-3, reads NAGVMQNPRHLVRRRGQEARLRCSPMKGHSHVYWYRQLPEEGLKFMVYLQKENIIDESGMPKERFSAEFPKEGPSILRIQQVVRGDSAAYFCASSHGAAGSTDTQYFGPGTRLTVL.

The CDR3 reads CAAVGGQQNYGYTF. DNA for the CDR3: TGTGCCGCCGTAGGGGGACAGCAGAACTATGGCTACACCTTC. The chain is built from TRBV10-3 and TRBJ1-2, with TRBD1 matching over 7 bases. V was clipped by 11 bases and J by 2 bases; unmatched bases: 11. The germline CDR1 and CDR2 sequences are ENHRY and SYGVKD. The CDR3 consists of 14 residues.

V usage is TRBV6-5 and J usage is TRBJ2-7; 11 bases align to TRBD1. Germline V gene data show CDR1 as MNHEY and CDR2 as SVGAGI. The J segment lost 6 bases and the V segment lost 6 bases, leaving 4 bases of the junction unmatched. The CDR3 extends over 13 amino acids. The CDR3 loop is CASRRTGGAEQYV. The CDR3 DNA reads TGTGCCAGCAGGAGGACAGGGGGCGCCGAGCAGTACGTC.

This CDR3 is CASSLLGGDSTDTQYF. The CDR3 bases are TGTGCCAGCAGTTTACTGGGGGGGGATAGCACAGATACGCAGTATTTT. The chain recombines TRBV27 with TRBJ2-3, with TRBD2 identical over 7 bases. The CDR3 length is 16 residues. The germline V gene encodes CDR1 MNHEY and CDR2 SMNVEV (reference sequence). J gave up 0 bases and V 2 bases, and 5 bases lay outside the gene matches.

In its sample, this clone was seen once. The chain is built from TRBV5-5 and TRBJ2-5; possibly TRBD1 for D (6 bases). The CDR3 totals 16 residues. V shed 4 bases and J shed 3 bases, with 19 bases lying between them. The germline V gene has CDR1 SGHKS and CDR2 YYEKEE (reference sequence). The CDR3 bases are TGTGCCAGCAGCGCGGACAGTCACGGGATAGAAGAGACCCAGTACTTC. Residues: CASSADSHGIEETQYF.